A single T cell receptor (beta chain) is shown here with its context. Its specificity is unknown. V lost 2 bases and J 1 base, leaving 5 bases between the germline ends. Germline loops: CDR1 MNHNS, CDR2 SASEGT. The CDR3 runs 13 residues. This specimen comes from a study of vaccination and CD4 T cells after COVID-19. Study-level information: Stimulation of cells relied on overlapping spike peptides derived from SARS-CoV-2, HCoV-NL63, HCoV-OC43 and HCoV-229E.

At the Johns Hopkins FTIC core, DNA taken from cultured CD4+ T cells was sequenced by way of the Oncomine TCR Beta short-read assay. The source of extracted genomic DNA was cultured CD4+ T cells. One entry per CDR3 protein results from TCRdb running MiXCR on the PCR reads. The repertoire includes more than 15,000 distinct CDR3 sequences, approximately 50% of them detected once, and approximately 31% sits in the top ten. Study-wide points: The authors studied relatively few convalescent patients and analyzed no early post-infection timepoints. There was no significant change from around 21 to 38 median reactive clonotypes.

This sample's treatment: approximately 9-day PBMC culture with coronavirus spike peptide pools or control peptides (ViraFEST assay). The specimen was cultured CD4+ T cells from blood, collected after SARS-CoV-2 vaccination. The sequence derives from a human donor with COVID-19. The chain couples TRBV6-1 to TRBJ1-2; D is unclear. The DNA of the CDR3 is TGTGCCAGCAGTGAAAGGCTTAACTATGGCTACACCTTC. Its translation is CASSERLNYGYTF.